This T cell receptor (beta chain) was recorded in a study of CD8+CD57+ T cells in acquired aplastic anemia. This clonotype appeared a few times. Patients included in sequencing had previously demonstrated CD8+CD57+ cell expansion by flow cytometry. The study profiled TCR beta VDJ and CDR3 using genomic DNA as template. MiXCR, applied by TCRdb to the reads, yields one record per CDR3 protein. The sample lists 400,000 to 600,000 distinct CDR3 sequences, 25% to 40% seen once, with roughly 0.8% in the top ten. The sequence was obtained from a human donor with aplastic anemia. The specimen sequenced was sorted CD4+, CD8+, or CD8+CD57+ T cells (not recorded which) from PBMCs.

This CDR3 reads CASFPGHHPTPSPLHF. CDR3 DNA sequence: TGTGCCAGCTTTCCGGGACACCACCCCACACCTTCACCCCTCCACTTT. This chain joins TRBV6-1 and TRBJ1-6; TRBD1 might be the D (6 bases). The CDR3 spans 16 residues. Trimming pared 8 bases from V and 9 bases from J, leaving 23 bases between. Germline CDR1 and CDR2: MNHNS and SASEGT.